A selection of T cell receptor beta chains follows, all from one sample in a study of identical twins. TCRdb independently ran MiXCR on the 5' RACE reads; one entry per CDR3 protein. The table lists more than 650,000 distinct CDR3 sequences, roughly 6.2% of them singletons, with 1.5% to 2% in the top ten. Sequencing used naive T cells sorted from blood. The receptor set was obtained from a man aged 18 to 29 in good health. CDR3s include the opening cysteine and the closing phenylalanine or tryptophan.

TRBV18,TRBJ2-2,CASSPRDVGRNTGELFF
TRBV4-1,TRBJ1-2,CASSRRQGEGYTF
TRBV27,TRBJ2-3,CASRDSSTDTQYF
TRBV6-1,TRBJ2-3,CASRPHGTTDTQYF
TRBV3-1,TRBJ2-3,CASSRPGTPDTDTQYF
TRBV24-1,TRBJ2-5,CATSDRDRQKETQYF
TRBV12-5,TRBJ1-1,CASGLLRQGMNTEAFF
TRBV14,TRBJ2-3,CASSQIGDSGGHTQYF
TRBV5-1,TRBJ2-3,CASRGGWADTQYF
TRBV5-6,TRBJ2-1,CASSLTEGKQFF
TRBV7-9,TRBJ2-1,CASSTLGIYNEQFF
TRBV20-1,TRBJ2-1,CSARRLAVSYNEQFF
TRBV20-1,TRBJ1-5,CSARVDREGQPQHF
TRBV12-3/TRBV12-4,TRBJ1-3,CASNRRDRGTIYF
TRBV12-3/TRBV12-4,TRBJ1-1,CASMRGSGAFF
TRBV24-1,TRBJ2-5,CATKDREETQYF
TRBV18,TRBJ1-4,CASSPRSDTSNEKLFF
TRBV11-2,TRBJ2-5,CASSLVVSLVQETQYF
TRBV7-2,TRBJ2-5,CASSLVSGRAPETQYF
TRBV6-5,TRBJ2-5,CASSYQGIGFNSETQYF
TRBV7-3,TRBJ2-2,CASSLTPSGSGGDLFF
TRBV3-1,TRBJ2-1,CASSPGTSGRGFF
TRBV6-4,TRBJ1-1,CASSPSDSMNTEAFF
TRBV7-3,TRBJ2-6,CASKTGSGANVLTF
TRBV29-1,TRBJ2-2,CSVAGLAGTGELFF
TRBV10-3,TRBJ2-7,CAISESGTSGSYEQYF
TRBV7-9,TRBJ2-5,CASTYYRTGRHLETQYF
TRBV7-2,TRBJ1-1,CASSLERIGGGSEAFF
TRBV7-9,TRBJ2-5,CASSLMTTPRETQYF
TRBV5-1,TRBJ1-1,CASSLEARGANTEAFF
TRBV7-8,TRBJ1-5,CASSLAGRRDQPQHF